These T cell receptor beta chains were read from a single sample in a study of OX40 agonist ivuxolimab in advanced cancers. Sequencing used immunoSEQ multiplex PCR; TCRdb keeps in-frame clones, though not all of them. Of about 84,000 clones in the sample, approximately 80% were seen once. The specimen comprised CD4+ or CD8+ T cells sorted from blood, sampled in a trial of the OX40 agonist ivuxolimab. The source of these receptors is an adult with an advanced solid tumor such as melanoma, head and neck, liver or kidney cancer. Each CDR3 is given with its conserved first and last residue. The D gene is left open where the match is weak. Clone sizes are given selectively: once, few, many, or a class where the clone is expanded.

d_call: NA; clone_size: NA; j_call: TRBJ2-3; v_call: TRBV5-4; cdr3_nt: TGTGCCAGCAGCTTGGTAGGAGGGGCAGATACGCAGTATTTT; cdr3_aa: CASSLVGGADTQYF
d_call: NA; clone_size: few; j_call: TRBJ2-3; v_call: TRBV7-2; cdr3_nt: TGTGCCAGCAGCAGACACAGGGATACGCAGTATTTT; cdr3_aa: CASSRHRDTQYF
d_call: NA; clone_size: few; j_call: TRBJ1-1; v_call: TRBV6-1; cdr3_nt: TGTGCCAGCAGTGAAGAGAAGGGGTTAAGAGCTTTCTTT; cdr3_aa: CASSEEKGLRAFF
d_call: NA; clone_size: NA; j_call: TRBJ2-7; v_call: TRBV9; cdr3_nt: TGTGCCAGCAGCGTAGCTAACACCCCCTACGAGCAGTACTTC; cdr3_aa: CASSVANTPYEQYF
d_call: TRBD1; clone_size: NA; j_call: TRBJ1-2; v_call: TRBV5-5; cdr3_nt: TGTGCCAGCAGCTTGGAGGTACAGGGGGCTAACTATGGCTACACCTTC; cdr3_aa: CASSLEVQGANYGYTF
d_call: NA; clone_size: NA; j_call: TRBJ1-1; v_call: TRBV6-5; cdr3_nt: TGTGCCAGCAGCCTCCCCACACCGAACACTGAAGCTTTCTTT; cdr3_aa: CASSLPTPNTEAFF
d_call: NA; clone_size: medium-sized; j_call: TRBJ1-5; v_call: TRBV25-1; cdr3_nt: TGTGCCAGCAGTTGGGGAAATCAGCCCCAGCATTTT; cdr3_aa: CASSWGNQPQHF
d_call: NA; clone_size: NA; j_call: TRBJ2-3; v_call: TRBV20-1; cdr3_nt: TGCAGTGCTATGGGAACAGATACGCAGTATTTT; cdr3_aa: CSAMGTDTQYF
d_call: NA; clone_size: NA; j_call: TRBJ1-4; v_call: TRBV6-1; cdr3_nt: TGTGCCAGCAGTGAGCAGGGGTTCCGTGAAAAACTGTTTTTT; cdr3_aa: CASSEQGFREKLFF
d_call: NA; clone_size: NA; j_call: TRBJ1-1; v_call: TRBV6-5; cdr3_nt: TGTGCCAGCAGGAAAGGGGGAGGGTCTGGTTCTGAAGCTTTCTTT; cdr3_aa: CASRKGGGSGSEAFF
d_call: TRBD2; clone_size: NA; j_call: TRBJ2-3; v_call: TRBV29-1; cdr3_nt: TGCAGCGCCAGCGGGGGGGCCGGTGGAACAGATACGCAGTATTTT; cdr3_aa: CSASGGAGGTDTQYF
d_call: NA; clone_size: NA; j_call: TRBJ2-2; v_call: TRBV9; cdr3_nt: TGTGCCAGCAGCGTAGAAGGGGAAGCGAACACCGGGGAGCTGTTTTTT; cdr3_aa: CASSVEGEANTGELFF
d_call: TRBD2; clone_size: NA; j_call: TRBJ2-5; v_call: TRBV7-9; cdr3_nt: TGTGCCAGCACTCGTGGGGGACTAGCGGGAGAGCAGTACTTC; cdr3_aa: CASTRGGLAGEQYF
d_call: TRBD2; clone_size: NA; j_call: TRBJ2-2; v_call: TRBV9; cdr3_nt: TGTGCCAGCAGCGTAGACCCGACTAGCGGGGGTCCCAAGGCCGGGGAGCTGTTTTTT; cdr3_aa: CASSVDPTSGGPKAGELFF
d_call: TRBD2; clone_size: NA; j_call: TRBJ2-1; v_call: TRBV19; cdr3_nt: TGTGCCAGTAGCTCCGGGACTAGTTTTAGAAATGAGCAGTTCTTC; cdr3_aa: CASSSGTSFRNEQFF
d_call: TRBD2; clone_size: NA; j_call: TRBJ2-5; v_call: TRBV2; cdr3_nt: TGTGCCAGCAGAACTAGCGGGGGGCATTCATACTTC; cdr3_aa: CASRTSGGHSYF
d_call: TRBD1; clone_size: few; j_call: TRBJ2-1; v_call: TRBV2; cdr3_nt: TGTGCCAGCAGGGATCAGTGGACAGGCCCGAATGAGCAGTTCTTC; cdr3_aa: CASRDQWTGPNEQFF